Each of the 25 T cell receptor beta chains below was sequenced from the same sample in a study of human T cells and chemical hapten exposure. In TCRdb, the RACE reads were re-called with MiXCR into one record per CDR3 protein. Seen here are just over 90,000 distinct CDR3 sequences, 8.5% to 9% observed once, and the top ten hold 2.5% to 3%. The time point: healthy volunteer bleed at 2 weeks. Before extraction, the whole blood was not fractionated, and total RNA was taken from it. The specimen sequenced was whole blood. Source of these receptors: a female donor in good health. Some clones in this sample may be carry-over from other donors' samples.

This clonotype has at least ten counts. The rearrangement links TRBV6-2 or TRBV6-3 to TRBJ1-2; perhaps TRBD1 as D (5 bases). The germline gives CDR1 MNHEY, CDR2 SVGEGT. V shed 7 bases and J shed 5 bases, with 23 bases lying between them. This CDR3 has 16 residues. The chain's CDR3 is CASIRTPFGATYGYTF. DNA for the CDR3: TGTGCCAGCATACGCACACCTTTCGGGGCCACGTATGGCTACACCTTC.

This clonotype was recorded many times. The genes are TRBV28 and TRBJ1-5; 8 positions match TRBD1. This CDR3 region has 15 residues. The germline CDR1 and CDR2 sequences are MDHEN and SYDVKM. J lost 2 bases, V lost 6 bases, and 6 bases had no gene match. CDR3 region: CASRADRGGNQPQHF. Here the CDR3 DNA reads TGTGCCAGCAGGGCCGACAGGGGAGGCAATCAGCCCCAGCATTTT.

The rearrangement links TRBV6-1 to TRBJ2-7; D might be TRBD1 (6 bases). This CDR3 region has 15 residues. Germline V gene data show CDR1 as MNHNS and CDR2 as SASEGT. The germline V and J ends were trimmed by 6 bases and 7 bases, with 22 bases remaining between them. Here the CDR3 reads CASRSLAAGAAEQYF. CDR3 sequence (DNA): TGTGCCAGCAGATCCCTCGCGGCAGGGGCCGCGGAGCAGTACTTC.

This clonotype was seen only a few times. This sequence joins TRBV28 and TRBJ1-6; D is unclear. In germline, CDR1 is MDHEN, CDR2 SYDVKM. Trimming left V 7 bases short and J 3 bases short, with 10 bases between. The CDR3 loop spans 14 amino acids. CDR3: CASNGEHYNSPLHF. CDR3 in DNA: TGTGCCAGCAACGGGGAACACTATAATTCACCCCTCCACTTT.

The sample holds a few counts of this clonotype. V and J are TRBV12-3 or TRBV12-4 and TRBJ1-2; TRBD1 agrees at 8 bases. The CDR3 totals 12 residues. Trimming at V came to 7 bases and at J to 6 bases, leaving 4 bases not matched to a gene. CDR3 bases: TGTGCCAGCACCCGACAGGGGAATGGCTACACCTTC. It specifies CASTRQGNGYTF.

The rearrangement links TRBV20-1 to TRBJ2-2, with 10 bases fitting TRBD2. Trimming cost V 2 bases and J 2 bases; bases outside gene matches: 2. CDR1 and CDR2 from the germline V gene are DFQATT and SNEGSKA (reference sequence). This CDR3 is 15 amino acids long. The CDR3 DNA reads TGCAGTGCTAGACCTAGCGGGAGAAACACCGGGGAGCTGTTTTTT. It yields the protein CSARPSGRNTGELFF.

At least ten counts were recorded for this clonotype. The chain joins TRBV2 to TRBJ2-3; possibly TRBD2 for D (6 bases). The length of the CDR3 is 17 residues. V lost 0 bases and J lost 1, with 14 bases in between. Germline V gene sequence: CDR1 SNHLY, CDR2 FYNNEI. In DNA, the CDR3 is TGTGCCAGCAGTGAAGCTGGAGTGGGCGGGGGCACAGATACGCAGTATTTT. Translated, it gives CASSEAGVGGGTDTQYF.

The table lists this clonotype with a few counts. This chain connects TRBV30 to TRBJ2-2, with unresolved D. Germline CDR1 reads GTSNPN; CDR2 reads SVGIG (reference sequence). The ends were cut back, 0 bases at V and 1 base at J, with 9 bases in the middle. The CDR3 is 15 residues long. CDR3 amino acids: CAWSVEPGNTGELFF. The CDR3 DNA is TGTGCCTGGAGTGTAGAGCCAGGGAACACCGGGGAGCTGTTTTTT. Combining the CDR3 with reference TRBV30 and TRBJ2-2 gives the whole variable domain SQTIHQWPATLVQPVGSPLSLECTVEGTSNPNLYWYRQAAGRGLQLLFYSVGIGQISSEVPQNLSASRPQDRQFILSSKKLLLSDSGFYLCAWSVEPGNTGELFFGEGSRLTVL.

This clonotype was found many times. The chain uses TRBV11-2 and TRBJ2-3, with D perhaps matching TRBD2 (6 bases). Germline values: CDR1 SGHAT, CDR2 FQNNGV. There are 12 residues in the CDR3. V lost 5 bases, J lost 7 bases, and 10 bases lay in between. CDR3 residues: CASSVSGNTQYF. The CDR3 nucleotides are TGTGCCAGCAGCGTTAGCGGAAATACGCAGTATTTT.

The chain combines TRBV28 with TRBJ2-1; 9 bases fit TRBD2. Losses at the gene ends were 5 bases for V and 6 bases for J; bases not matched to a gene: 11. CDR1 MDHEN and CDR2 SYDVKM come from the germline V gene. The CDR3 runs 16 residues. CDR3 sequence reads: CASSTISGRGANEQFF. CDR3 sequence (DNA): TGTGCCAGCAGTACGATTAGCGGGAGAGGAGCCAATGAGCAGTTCTTC.

This clonotype was seen only a few times. This rearrangement joins TRBV5-1 to TRBJ2-3; D gene uncertain. In germline, CDR1 is SGHRS, CDR2 YFSETQ. This CDR3 contains 16 residues. V was cut by 0 bases and J by 0 bases, with 11 bases left in between. The CDR3 bases are TGCGCCAGCAGCTTGGTTCTGGACCTAAGCACAGATACGCAGTATTTT. As protein: CASSLVLDLSTDTQYF.

This clonotype was detected a few times. J is TRBJ1-1 and V is TRBV5-1, with D perhaps matching TRBD1 (6 bases). V lost 4 bases, J lost 3 bases, and 16 bases lay in between. CDR1 is SGHRS, CDR2 YFSETQ, per germline. The CDR3 covers 15 residues. The DNA of the CDR3 is TGCGCCAGCAGCCTCCGACAGGCCGATGACACTGAAGCTTTCTTT. It specifies CASSLRQADDTEAFF.

The chain recombines TRBV5-6 with TRBJ1-5; D is unclear. CDR1 is SGHDT, CDR2 YYEEEE, per germline. This CDR3 has 16 amino acids. V was cut by 5 bases and J by 2 bases, with 17 bases left in between. In DNA, the CDR3 is TGTGCCAGCAGGGAACACGGAACTAGCGGCAATCAGCCCCAGCATTTT. Its translation: CASREHGTSGNQPQHF.

The chain uses TRBV12-3 or TRBV12-4 and TRBJ2-7, with D possibly TRBD2 on 6 matching bases. V was clipped by 5 bases and J by 1 base, with 9 bases between them. The CDR3 has 13 residues. In DNA, the CDR3 is TGTGCCAGCAGTCACGGGACTTCCTACGAGCAGTACTTC. This sequence encodes CASSHGTSYEQYF.

The J gene is TRBJ1-6, the V gene TRBV4-3; the D is unclear. The CDR3 contains 15 residues. V gave up 0 bases and J gave up 9 bases, with 12 bases separating them. Germline V gene sequence: CDR1 LGHNA, CDR2 YSLEER. CDR3 loop: CASSQDPGSGSPLHF. The CDR3 bases are TGCGCCAGCAGCCAAGATCCGGGGAGCGGTTCACCCCTCCACTTT.

A few counts support this clonotype. The rearrangement joins TRBV6-2 or TRBV6-3 to TRBJ2-3; D may be TRBD1 (6 bases). Per the germline V gene, CDR1 is MNHEY and CDR2 is SVGEGT. The CDR3 contains 13 residues. V was cut by 7 bases and J by 5 bases, with 13 bases left in between. The CDR3 nucleotides read TGTGCCAGCAACATAGAGGGGGTAGATACGCAGTATTTT. The encoded protein is CASNIEGVDTQYF.

This clonotype has a handful of counts. This chain connects TRBV15 to TRBJ2-3; TRBD2 matches at 10 bases. The CDR3 covers 16 residues. V lost 0 bases to trimming and J lost 5 bases; unmatched junction nucleotides: 5. CDR1 is LNHNV and CDR2 is YYDKDF in the germline V gene (reference sequence). The CDR3 here is CATSRDRASGRDTQYF. CDR3 coding DNA: TGTGCCACCAGCAGAGATCGGGCTAGCGGGAGAGATACGCAGTATTTT.

The rearrangement uses TRBV29-1 and TRBJ2-4, with D perhaps matching TRBD2 (6 bases). The CDR3 is 14 amino acids. Trimming shortened V by 4 bases and J by 2 bases, and 12 bases separated the two germline ends. Germline loops: CDR1 SQVTM, CDR2 ANQGSEA. The CDR3 protein is CSVVVGGTKNIQYF. In nucleotides, the CDR3 is TGCAGCGTTGTCGTCGGGGGAACCAAAAACATTCAGTACTTC. The whole variable domain, filled in from reference TRBV29-1 and TRBJ2-4, reads SAVISQKPSRDICQRGTSLTIQCQVDSQVTMMFWYRQQPGQSLTLIATANQGSEATYESGFVIDKFPISRPNLTFSTLTVSNMSPEDSSIYLCSVVVGGTKNIQYFGAGTRLSVL.

The chain combines TRBV20-1 with TRBJ2-1; 11 nucleotides align to TRBD2. Germline assignment: CDR1 DFQATT and CDR2 SNEGSKA (reference sequence). J gave up 2 bases and V 2 bases, and 2 bases lay outside the gene matches. CDR3 size: 15 residues. Here the CDR3 DNA reads TGCAGTGCTAGAACGACTAGCGGGACCTACAATGAGCAGTTCTTC. Its translation is CSARTTSGTYNEQFF.

This clonotype showed up many times. The chain carries TRBV6-4 and TRBJ2-2; perhaps TRBD1 as D (5 bases). Germline V gene sequence: CDR1 MRHNA, CDR2 SNTAGT. The V gene lost 2 bases and the J gene lost 4 bases, with 5 bases spanning the gap. The CDR3 totals 13 residues. CDR3 loop: CASSDRGTGELFF. DNA for the CDR3: TGTGCCAGCAGTGACAGGGGCACCGGGGAGCTGTTTTTT.

The V and J genes are TRBV28 and TRBJ1-5; 10 nucleotides align to TRBD1. CDR3 length equals 16 residues. Germline CDR1 is MDHEN and CDR2 is SYDVKM. V was pared by 5 bases and J by 6 bases, with 10 bases of the junction left unmatched. The CDR3 coding sequence is TGTGCCAGCAGTGAATCGGGACAGGGGATCGGTCAGCCCCAGCATTTT. Its protein is CASSESGQGIGQPQHF.

This clonotype came up a few times. J is TRBJ1-1 and V is TRBV11-2; 7 bases line up with TRBD1. This CDR3 is built from 14 residues. CDR1 and CDR2 from the germline V gene are SGHAT and FQNNGV. The V segment lost 6 bases and the J segment 0 bases; nucleotides outside the gene matches: 4. The DNA for the CDR3 is TGTGCCAGCAGATTGACAGGGCTGAACACTGAAGCTTTCTTT. It specifies CASRLTGLNTEAFF.

Details on this clonotype: This may come from a read error, since a much larger clone is one base off. This sequence joins TRBV7-2 and TRBJ2-7, with D maybe TRBD1 (6 bases). CDR1 and CDR2 (germline): SGHTA, FQGNSA. The CDR3 consists of 15 residues. This CDR3 is CANSPGVLLSYEQYF. The CDR3 coding sequence is TGTGCCAACAGCCCAGGGGTTCTCCTCTCCTACGAGCAGTACTTC.

The J gene is TRBJ2-2, the V gene TRBV2; D call uncertain. The length of the CDR3 is 14 residues. The V gene's germline CDR1 is SNHLY and CDR2 FYNNEI. V lost 6 bases to trimming and J lost 0 bases, with 8 bases between them. The DNA of the CDR3 is TGTGCCAGCAGGGAAAATCCGAACACCGGGGAGCTGTTTTTT. Translated, it gives CASRENPNTGELFF.

The chain combines TRBV3-1 with TRBJ2-7; TRBD2 is a possible D gene (5 bases). Trimming removed 4 bases at V and 4 bases at J, with 8 bases between. Germline CDR1 LGHDT, CDR2 YNNKEL (reference sequence). There are 12 residues in the CDR3. CDR3 sequence (DNA): TGTGCCAGCAGCCGTCTAGCTTACGAGCAGTACTTC. This translates into CASSRLAYEQYF.